This TCR beta chain stems from a study of graft-versus-host responses after intestinal transplantation. Study at large: Induction with anti-thymocyte globulin, then tacrolimus and steroids for around three years, was given to all recipients. Overall study results and limits: The study associated peak circulating GvH clone levels with early post-transplant HvG declines. In patients with graft-donor T cell macrochimerism, allograft graft-versus-host to host-versus-graft clonal ratios were high.

As to this clone: Its antigen is currently unknown.

Clones were sequenced by immunoSEQ multiplex PCR, and TCRdb holds only the in-frame ones, with some missing. The table shows 25,000 to 35,000 clones, with 90% to 95% occurring only once. The sequenced sample was PBMCs, obtained approximately 66 days after intestinal transplant. The sequence came from a human patient who received an intestinal transplant, so some T cells may come from the graft donor.

CDR3 DNA sequence: TGTGCCAGCAGCCAAGATGGCCCGACAGGGACATACTACGAGCAGTACTTC. This codes for CASSQDGPTGTYYEQYF. The V and J genes are TRBV4-2 and TRBJ2-7, with TRBD1 identical over 7 bases. V trimming: 0 bases; J trimming: 3 bases; junction bases outside the gene matches: 11. Germline V lookup: CDR1 LGHNA, CDR2 YNFKEQ. The CDR3 consists of 17 residues.